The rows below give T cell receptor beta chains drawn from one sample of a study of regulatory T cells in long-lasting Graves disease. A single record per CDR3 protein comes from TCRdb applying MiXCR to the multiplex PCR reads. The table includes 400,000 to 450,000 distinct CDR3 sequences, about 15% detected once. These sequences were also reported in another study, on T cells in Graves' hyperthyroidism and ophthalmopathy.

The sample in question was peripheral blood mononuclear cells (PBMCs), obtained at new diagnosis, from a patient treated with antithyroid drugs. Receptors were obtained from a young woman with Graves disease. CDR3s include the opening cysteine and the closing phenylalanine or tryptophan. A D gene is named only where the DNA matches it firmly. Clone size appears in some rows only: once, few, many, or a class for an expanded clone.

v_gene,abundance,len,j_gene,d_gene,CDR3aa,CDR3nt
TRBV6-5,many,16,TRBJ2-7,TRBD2,CASSLRAGGSAGEQYF,TGTGCCAGCAGTTTGAGGGCGGGAGGGTCCGCTGGCGAGCAGTACTTC
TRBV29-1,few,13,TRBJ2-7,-,CSVEDARSYEQYF,TGCAGCGTTGAAGACGCTAGGTCCTACGAGCAGTACTTC
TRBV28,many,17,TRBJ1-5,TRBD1,CASSLFYPGTGDQPQHF,TGTGCCAGCAGTTTATTCTATCCCGGGACAGGGGATCAGCCCCAGCATTTT
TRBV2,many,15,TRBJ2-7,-,CATTPPGVAAYEQYF,TGTGCCACCACCCCACCGGGGGTAGCGGCCTACGAGCAGTACTTC
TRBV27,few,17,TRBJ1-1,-,CASIPSAGEGRDTEAFF,TGTGCCAGCATCCCCAGCGCAGGGGAGGGTCGTGACACTGAAGCTTTCTTT
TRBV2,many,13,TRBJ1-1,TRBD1,CASSIDRGAEAFF,TGTGCCAGCAGTATAGACAGGGGAGCTGAAGCTTTCTTT
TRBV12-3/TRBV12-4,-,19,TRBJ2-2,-,CASSLVGGGQRTNTGELFF,TGTGCCAGCAGTTTAGTGGGGGGGGGACAAAGGACAAACACCGGGGAGCTGTTTTTT
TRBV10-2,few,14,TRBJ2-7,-,CASSERGTSYEQYF,TGCGCCAGCAGTGAGAGGGGGACCTCCTACGAGCAGTACTTC
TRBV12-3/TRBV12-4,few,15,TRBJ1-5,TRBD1,CASSSIEGANQPQHF,TGTGCCAGCAGTTCGATTGAGGGGGCCAATCAGCCCCAGCATTTT
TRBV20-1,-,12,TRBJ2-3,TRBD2,CSAAGGGDTQYF,TGCAGTGCGGCGGGAGGAGGAGATACGCAGTATTTT
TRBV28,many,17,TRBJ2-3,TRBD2,CASRARVGGRATDTQYF,TGTGCCAGCAGAGCAAGGGTCGGCGGGAGGGCCACAGATACGCAGTATTTT
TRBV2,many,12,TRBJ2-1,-,CASRRKYNEQFF,TGTGCCAGCAGGCGGAAGTACAATGAGCAGTTCTTC
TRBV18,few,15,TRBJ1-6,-,CASSPQRGGDSPLHF,TGTGCCAGCTCACCACAAAGGGGTGGCGATTCACCCCTCCACTTT
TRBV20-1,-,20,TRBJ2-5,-,CSAEGLGSGGPPLVQETQYF,TGCAGTGCTGAGGGCCTTGGTAGCGGAGGCCCACCTCTTGTTCAAGAGACCCAGTACTTC
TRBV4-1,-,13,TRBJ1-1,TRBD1,CASSLQQGAGAFF,TGCGCCAGCAGCCTACAACAGGGGGCAGGGGCTTTCTTT
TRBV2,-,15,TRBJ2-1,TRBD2,CASRELAGGYNEQFF,TGTGCCAGCAGAGAACTAGCGGGAGGATACAATGAGCAGTTCTTC
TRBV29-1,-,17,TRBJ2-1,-,CSVEGNFREGSYNEQFF,TGCAGCGTTGAAGGAAACTTTAGGGAAGGCTCCTACAATGAGCAGTTCTTC
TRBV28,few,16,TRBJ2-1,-,CASSGPRTASYNEQFF,TGTGCCAGCAGTGGACCGAGGACAGCTTCCTACAATGAGCAGTTCTTC
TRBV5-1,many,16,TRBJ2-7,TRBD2,CASSGETSYLTYEQYF,TGCGCCAGCAGCGGAGAGACTAGCTACCTAACCTACGAGCAGTACTTC
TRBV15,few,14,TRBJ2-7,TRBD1,CATSFRDRAYEQYF,TGTGCCACCAGCTTTCGGGACAGAGCCTACGAGCAGTACTTC
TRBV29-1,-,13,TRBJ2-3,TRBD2,CSDLTSGTPTQYF,TGCAGCGACCTTACTAGCGGGACCCCTACGCAGTATTTT
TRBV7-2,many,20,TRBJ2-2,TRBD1,CASSQRDREKLRPYTGELFF,TGTGCCAGCAGCCAGAGGGACAGGGAGAAACTACGTCCATACACCGGGGAGCTGTTTTTT
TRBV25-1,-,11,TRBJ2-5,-,CASSETGTQYF,TGTGCCAGCAGTGAGACCGGGACCCAGTACTTC
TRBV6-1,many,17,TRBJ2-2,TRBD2,CASSKGLAGVTGGELFF,TGTGCCAGCAGTAAGGGACTAGCGGGTGTAACCGGCGGGGAGCTGTTTTTT
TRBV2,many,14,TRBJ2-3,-,CASSVKQGPDTQYF,TGTGCCAGCAGTGTGAAACAGGGACCAGATACGCAGTATTTT
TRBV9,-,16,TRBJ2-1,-,CASSVSRGLSYNEQFF,TGTGCCAGCAGCGTATCTCGCGGGTTATCCTACAATGAGCAGTTCTTC
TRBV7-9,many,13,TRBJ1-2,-,CASSIIANYGYTF,TGTGCCAGCAGCATCATAGCTAACTATGGCTACACCTTC
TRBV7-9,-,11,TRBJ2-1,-,CASSPGLFPFF,TGTGCCAGCAGCCCCGGACTTTTTCCGTTCTTC
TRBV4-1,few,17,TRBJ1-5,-,CASSQVSEAAGNQPQHF,TGCGCCAGCAGCCAAGTGAGCGAAGCTGCAGGGAATCAGCCCCAGCATTTT
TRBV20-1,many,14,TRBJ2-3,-,CSARVWTSTDTQYF,TGCAGTGCTAGAGTATGGACTAGCACAGATACGCAGTATTTT
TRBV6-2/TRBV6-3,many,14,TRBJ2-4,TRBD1,CASSRQGNQNIQYF,TGTGCCAGCAGTCGACAGGGTAATCAGAACATTCAGTACTTC
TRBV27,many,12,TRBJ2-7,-,CASTGESGEQYF,TGTGCCAGCACCGGCGAATCGGGGGAGCAGTACTTC
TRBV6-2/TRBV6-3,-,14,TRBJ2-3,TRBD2,CASSSGSVGDTQYF,TGTGCCAGTAGTAGCGGGAGCGTGGGAGATACGCAGTATTTT
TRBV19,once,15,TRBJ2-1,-,CASRGRAFEYNEQFF,TGTGCCAGTAGAGGCCGAGCCTTCGAATACAATGAGCAGTTCTTC
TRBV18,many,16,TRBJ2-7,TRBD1,CASSVSPGQPGHEQYF,TGTGCCAGCTCAGTCAGTCCGGGACAGCCCGGCCACGAGCAGTACTTC
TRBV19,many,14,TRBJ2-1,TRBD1,CASAGQGDYNEQFF,TGTGCCAGTGCCGGACAGGGGGACTACAATGAGCAGTTCTTC
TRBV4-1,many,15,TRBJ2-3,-,CASSPIGSGGDTQYF,TGCGCCAGCAGTCCAATTGGGTCAGGAGGGGATACGCAGTATTTT
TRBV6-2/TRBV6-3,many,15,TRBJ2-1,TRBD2,CASSGTSGGGHEQFF,TGTGCCAGCAGTGGGACTAGCGGCGGGGGGCATGAGCAGTTCTTC
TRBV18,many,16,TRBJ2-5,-,CASSPTDRDFRKAQYF,TGTGCCAGCTCACCAACCGACAGGGACTTCAGGAAGGCCCAGTACTTC
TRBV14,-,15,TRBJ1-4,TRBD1,CASSSRDRPGEKLFF,TGTGCCAGCAGCTCCCGGGACAGGCCGGGGGAAAAACTGTTTTTT
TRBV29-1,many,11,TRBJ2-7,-,CSVEGEREQYF,TGCAGCGTTGAAGGGGAACGTGAGCAGTACTTC
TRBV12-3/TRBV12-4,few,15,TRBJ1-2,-,CASSRPPDGYYGYTF,TGTGCCAGCAGCCGTCCCCCCGACGGCTATTATGGCTACACCTTC
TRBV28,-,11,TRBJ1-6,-,CASSLSGWVHF,TGTGCCAGCAGTTTATCGGGGTGGGTCCACTTT
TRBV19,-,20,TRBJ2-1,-,CASSISTGTQKDAYYNEQFF,TGTGCCAGTAGTATTTCAACCGGGACACAGAAAGATGCTTACTACAATGAGCAGTTCTTC
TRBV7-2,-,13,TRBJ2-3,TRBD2,CASSLIAGSTQYF,TGTGCCAGCAGCTTAATAGCGGGGTCTACGCAGTATTTT
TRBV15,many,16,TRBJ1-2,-,CATSRDLGGAGYGYTF,TGTGCCACCAGCAGAGATCTGGGGGGGGCTGGCTATGGCTACACCTTC
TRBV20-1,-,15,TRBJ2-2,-,CSARGHLLNTGELFF,TGCAGTGCTAGGGGACACCTTTTGAACACCGGGGAGCTGTTTTTT
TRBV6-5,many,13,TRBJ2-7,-,CASSYLDLYEQYF,TGTGCCAGCAGTTACTTGGACCTATACGAGCAGTACTTC
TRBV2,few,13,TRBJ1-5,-,CASSEATLMPQHF,TGTGCCAGCAGTGAAGCTACGCTTATGCCCCAGCATTTT
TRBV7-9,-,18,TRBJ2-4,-,CASAKDKSGTRDKNIQYF,TGTGCCAGCGCGAAAGACAAATCGGGAACGCGAGACAAAAACATTCAGTACTTC